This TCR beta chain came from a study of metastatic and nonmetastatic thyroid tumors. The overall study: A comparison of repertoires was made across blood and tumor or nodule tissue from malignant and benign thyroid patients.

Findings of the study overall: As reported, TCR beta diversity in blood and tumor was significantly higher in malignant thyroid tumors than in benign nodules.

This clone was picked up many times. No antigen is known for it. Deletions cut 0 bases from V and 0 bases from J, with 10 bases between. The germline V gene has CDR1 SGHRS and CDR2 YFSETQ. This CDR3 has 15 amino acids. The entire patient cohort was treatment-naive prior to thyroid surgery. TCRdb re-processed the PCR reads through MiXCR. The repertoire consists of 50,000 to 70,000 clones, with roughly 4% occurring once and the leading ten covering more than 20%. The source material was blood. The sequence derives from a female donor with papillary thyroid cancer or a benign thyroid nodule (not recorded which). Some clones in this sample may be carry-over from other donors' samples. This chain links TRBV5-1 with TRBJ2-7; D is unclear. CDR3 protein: CASSLVSGYSYEQYF. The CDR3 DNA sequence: TGCGCCAGCAGCTTGGTATCTGGATACTCCTACGAGCAGTACTTC. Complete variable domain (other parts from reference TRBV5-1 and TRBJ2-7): KAGVTQTPRYLIKTRGQQVTLSCSPISGHRSVSWYQQTPGQGLQFLFEYFSETQRNKGNFPGRFSGRQFSNSRSEMNVSTLELGDSALYLCASSLVSGYSYEQYFGPGTRLTVT.